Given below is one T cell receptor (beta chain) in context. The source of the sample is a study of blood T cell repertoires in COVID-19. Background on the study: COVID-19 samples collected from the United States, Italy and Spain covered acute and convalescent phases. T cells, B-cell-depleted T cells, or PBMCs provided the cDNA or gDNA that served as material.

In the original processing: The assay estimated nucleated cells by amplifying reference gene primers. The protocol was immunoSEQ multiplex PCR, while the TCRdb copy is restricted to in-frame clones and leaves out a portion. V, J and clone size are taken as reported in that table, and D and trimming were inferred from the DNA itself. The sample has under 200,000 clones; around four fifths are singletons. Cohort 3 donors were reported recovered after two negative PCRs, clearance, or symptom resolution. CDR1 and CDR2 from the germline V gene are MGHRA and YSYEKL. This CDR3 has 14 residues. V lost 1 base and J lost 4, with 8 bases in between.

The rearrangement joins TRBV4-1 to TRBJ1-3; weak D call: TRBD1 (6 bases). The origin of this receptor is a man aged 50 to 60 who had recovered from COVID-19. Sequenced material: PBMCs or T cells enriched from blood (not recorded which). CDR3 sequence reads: CASSQVGGGNTIYF. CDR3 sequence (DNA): TGCGCCAGCAGCCAAGTTGGGGGCGGAAACACCATATATTTT.